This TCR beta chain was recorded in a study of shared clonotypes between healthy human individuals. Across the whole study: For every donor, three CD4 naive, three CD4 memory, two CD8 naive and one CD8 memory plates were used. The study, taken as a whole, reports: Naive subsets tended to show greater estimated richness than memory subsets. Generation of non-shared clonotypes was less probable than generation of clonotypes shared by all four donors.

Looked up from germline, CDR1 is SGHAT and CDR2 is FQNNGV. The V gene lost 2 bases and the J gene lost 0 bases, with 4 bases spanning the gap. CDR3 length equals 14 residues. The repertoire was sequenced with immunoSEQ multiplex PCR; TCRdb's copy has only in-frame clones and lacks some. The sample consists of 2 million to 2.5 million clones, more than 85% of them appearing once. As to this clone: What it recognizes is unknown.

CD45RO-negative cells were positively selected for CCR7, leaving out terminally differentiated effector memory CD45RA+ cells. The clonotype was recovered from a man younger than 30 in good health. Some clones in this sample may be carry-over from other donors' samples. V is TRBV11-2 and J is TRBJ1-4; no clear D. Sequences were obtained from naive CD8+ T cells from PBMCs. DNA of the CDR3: TGTGCCAGCAGCTTACTGGCAACTAATGAAAAACTGTTTTTT. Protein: CASSLLATNEKLFF. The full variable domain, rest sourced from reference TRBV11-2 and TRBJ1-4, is EAGVAQSPRYKIIEKRQSVAFWCNPISGHATLYWYQQILGQGPKLLIQFQNNGVVDDSQLPKDRFSAERLKGVDSTLKIQPAKLEDSAVYLCASSLLATNEKLFFGSGTQLSVL.